This TCR beta chain derives from a study of CD8+ T cells in alopecia areata. RNA was extracted and reverse transcribed into cDNA as the sequencing template. Only in-frame clones appear in the TCRdb table, and some are missing; sequencing was by immunoSEQ multiplex PCR. The sample holds roughly 150,000 clones, less than 75% seen once. The CDR3 covers 15 residues. Trimming cost V 2 bases and J 4 bases; bases outside gene matches: 3. The germline V gene has CDR1 SGDLS and CDR2 YYNGEE. The sequenced material came from CD8+ T cells sorted from blood. This TCR was recovered from a human donor in good health. The chain employs TRBV9 and TRBJ1-2; 12 bases align to TRBD1. CDR3 sequence (DNA): TGTGCCAGCAGCGTCGGGACAGGGGGCGGCTATGGCTACACCTTC. It encodes CASSVGTGGGYGYTF.